Listed here are 17 T cell receptor beta chains from one sample, sequenced in a study of response to subunit inactivated influenza vaccine (dated by TCRdb to the late 2010s). Library generation was performed with RT-PCR. Sequencer: Illumina HiSeq 2500. TCRdb passed the public sequencing reads through fastp at Q25 and MiXCR, retaining productive beta sequences. Every entry covers one CDR3 protein and lists the most common genes and DNA from its rows. For this sample there are about 700,000 distinct CDR3 sequences; 15% to 17% appear just once. About 9.9% of the sample lies in the top ten. The sample in question was PBMCs from blood, obtained 11 to 12 days after vaccination. These receptors were collected from a man between 45 and 60 years old who received an inactivated influenza vaccine. Donor details come from another sample of the same person, matched by shared clones.

The CDR3: CASSSGQNSNQPQHF. The CDR3 bases are TGTGCCAGCAGCTCTGGACAGAATAGCAATCAGCCCCAGCATTTT. V usage is TRBV12-3 or TRBV12-4 and J usage is TRBJ1-5, with D possibly being TRBD1 (6 bases). V shed 6 bases and J shed 0 bases, with 12 bases lying between them. There are 15 residues in the CDR3.

On this clonotype: A read error may be the cause here, since a much bigger clone is one base away. The V and J genes are TRBV10-3 and TRBJ2-3; the D is unclear. The ends were cut back, 3 bases at V and 6 bases at J, with 4 bases in the middle. This CDR3 is built from 11 residues. Germline assignment: CDR1 ENHRY and CDR2 SYGVKD. DNA for the CDR3: TGTGCCATCAGTGAAACCGATACGCAGTATTTT. Its translation is CAISETDTQYF.

V is TRBV3-1 and J is TRBJ2-7; D not certain. The germline gives CDR1 LGHDT, CDR2 YNNKEL (reference sequence). The V and J ends lost 0 bases and 6 bases respectively, with 9 bases between them. CDR3 length equals 13 residues. The CDR3 region is CASSQDLGFEQYF. The CDR3 DNA reads TGTGCCAGCAGCCAAGATCTAGGGTTCGAGCAGTACTTC.

This clonotype was recorded a few times. The J gene is TRBJ2-7, the V gene TRBV6-1, with TRBD2 matching over 7 bases. The V gene end was trimmed by 6 bases and the J gene end by 3 bases; junction bases not matched to a gene: 5. Per germline, CDR1 MNHNS and CDR2 SASEGT. The CDR3 contains 13 residues. The CDR3 protein is CASRAGPRYEQYF. The CDR3 DNA reads as TGTGCCAGCAGAGCGGGACCGCGCTACGAGCAGTACTTC.

This clonotype was detected only a few times. This sequence joins TRBV12-3 or TRBV12-4 and TRBJ1-1; D possibly corresponds to TRBD1 (6 bases). Deletions cut 5 bases from V and 4 bases from J, with 17 bases between. The CDR3 runs 15 residues. The chain's CDR3 is CASSPYRVRGTEAFF. The CDR3 region has the DNA TGTGCCAGCAGTCCGTACAGGGTTCGCGGCACTGAAGCTTTCTTT.

This clonotype turned up a few times. CDR3 sequence: CAISGSQARTDTQYF. CDR3 bases: TGTGCCATCAGTGGGAGTCAGGCCCGCACAGATACGCAGTATTTT. The V and J genes are TRBV10-3 and TRBJ2-3; D unresolved. CDR1 is ENHRY, CDR2 SYGVKD, per germline. This CDR3 has 15 residues. V was pared by 4 bases and J by 1 base, with 12 bases between.

This clonotype was recorded once. The V call is TRBV13, the J call TRBJ1-2; 8 bases line up with TRBD1. This CDR3 spans 14 amino acids. V dropped 4 bases and J dropped 5; count of bases not matched to a gene: 6. Per the germline V gene, CDR1 is PRHDT and CDR2 is FYEKMQ (reference sequence). The CDR3 region is CASSSMDRVYGYTF. The CDR3 DNA sequence: TGTGCCAGCAGCTCCATGGACAGGGTTTATGGCTACACCTTC.

This clonotype was recorded many times. The rearrangement joins TRBV12-3 or TRBV12-4 to TRBJ1-6; unclear D gene. Trimming took 3 bases from V and 6 from J, leaving 15 bases between them. The CDR3 length is 16 residues. CDR3 DNA sequence: TGTGCCAGCAGTTTTAGCCCCGGTCTGCTTAATTCACCCCTCCACTTT. Translation: CASSFSPGLLNSPLHF.

This clonotype was seen a few times. J is TRBJ2-1 and V is TRBV20-1; D call uncertain. Germline V gene sequence: CDR1 DFQATT, CDR2 SNEGSKA (reference sequence). Trimming took off 3 bases at V and 10 bases at J, with 13 bases between the two ends. CDR3 length equals 12 residues. CDR3 in DNA: TGCAGTGCTAGGGACCAGATCCGGGAGCAGTTCTTC. Translation gives CSARDQIREQFF.

This clonotype was seen a handful of times. The rearrangement joins TRBV5-1 to TRBJ1-1, with D maybe TRBD1 (6 bases). The CDR3 consists of 15 residues. Between the trimmed V and J ends, which lost 0 bases and 6 bases, there was a span of 15 bases. Germline lookup yields CDR1 SGHRS and CDR2 YFSETQ. This CDR3 is CASSLEVQGVPEAFF. The CDR3 DNA follows: TGCGCCAGCAGCTTGGAGGTACAGGGTGTCCCTGAAGCTTTCTTT.

This clonotype was recorded a few times. The chain couples TRBV28 to TRBJ2-3; TRBD2 aligns across 9 bases. V lost 3 bases, J lost 5 bases, and 6 bases stayed unmatched. Germline V gene sequence: CDR1 MDHEN, CDR2 SYDVKM. This CDR3 is built from 15 residues. CDR3 region: CASSFAGGRRDTQYF. The CDR3 DNA follows: TGTGCCAGCAGTTTTGCGGGAGGGCGGAGAGATACGCAGTATTTT.

The chain couples TRBV23-1 to TRBJ2-5; D gene uncertain. Being an ORF, TRBV23-1 has a function that is uncertain. Trimming shortened V by 1 base and J by 4 bases, and 7 bases separated the two germline ends. The CDR3 length is 13 residues. CDR3 coding DNA: TGCGCCAGCAGTCAATTTCAAGGAGAGACCCAGTACTTC. Its translation is CASSQFQGETQYF.

This clonotype was detected only once. The chain couples TRBV20-1 to TRBJ2-7, with D tentatively TRBD2 (7 bases). The CDR3 totals 16 residues. Germline V gene data show CDR1 as DFQATT and CDR2 as SNEGSKA (reference sequence). V lost 0 bases, J lost 0 bases, and 15 bases lay in between. The CDR3 sequence is CSARDGGRGASYEQYF. The DNA of the CDR3 is TGCAGTGCTAGAGACGGGGGGCGGGGAGCCTCCTACGAGCAGTACTTC.

This clonotype was counted ten times or more. The chain couples TRBV7-2 to TRBJ1-2; D not certain. Germline assignment: CDR1 SGHTA and CDR2 FQGNSA. The ends were cut back, 2 bases at V and 1 base at J, with 5 bases in the middle. CDR3 length equals 13 residues. CDR3 sequence: CASSLQRNYGYTF. The CDR3 DNA is TGTGCCAGCAGCTTACAGCGTAACTATGGCTACACCTTC.

The chain couples TRBV11-1 to TRBJ2-1, with 8 bases matching TRBD2. J was trimmed by 5 bases and V by 1 base; bases with no gene match: 4. Germline V gene sequence: CDR1 SGHAT, CDR2 FQDESV (reference sequence). The CDR3 length is 15 residues. CDR3 in amino acids: CASSLGLASDNEQFF. The CDR3 bases are TGTGCCAGCAGCTTAGGACTAGCGAGTGACAATGAGCAGTTCTTC.

Note on this clonotype: The junction shows a germline mismatch at one end, possibly a read error. CDR3 loop: CAISESPGGYSF. In nucleotides, the CDR3 is TGTGCCATCAGTGAGTCTCCAGGGGGCTACTCCTTC. V and J are TRBV10-3 and TRBJ1-2; 8 bases align to TRBD1. Germline V gene data show CDR1 as ENHRY and CDR2 as SYGVKD. This CDR3 contains 12 residues.

CDR3 in amino acids: CASSLGRDREFF. As DNA, the CDR3 is TGTGCCAGCAGCTTAGGAAGGGACAGGGAATTCTTT. The V gene is TRBV7-9, the J gene TRBJ1-1, with 9 bases matching TRBD1. The V gene's germline CDR1 is SEHNR and CDR2 FQNEAQ (reference sequence). The CDR3 is 12 residues long. J was trimmed by 14 bases and V by 1 base; bases with no gene match: 5.